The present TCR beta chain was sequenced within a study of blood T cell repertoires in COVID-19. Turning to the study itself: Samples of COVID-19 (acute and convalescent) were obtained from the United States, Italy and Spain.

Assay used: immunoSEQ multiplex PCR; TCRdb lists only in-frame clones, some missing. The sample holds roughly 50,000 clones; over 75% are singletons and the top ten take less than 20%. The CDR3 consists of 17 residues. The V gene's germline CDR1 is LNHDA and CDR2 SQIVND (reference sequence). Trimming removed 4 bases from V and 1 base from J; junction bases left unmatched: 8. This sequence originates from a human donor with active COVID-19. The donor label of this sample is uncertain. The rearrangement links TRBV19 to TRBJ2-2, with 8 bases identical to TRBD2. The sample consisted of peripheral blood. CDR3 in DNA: TGTGCCAGTAGTAAACGACCAGCGGGGGAGAACACCGGGGAGCTGTTTTTT. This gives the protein CASSKRPAGENTGELFF.